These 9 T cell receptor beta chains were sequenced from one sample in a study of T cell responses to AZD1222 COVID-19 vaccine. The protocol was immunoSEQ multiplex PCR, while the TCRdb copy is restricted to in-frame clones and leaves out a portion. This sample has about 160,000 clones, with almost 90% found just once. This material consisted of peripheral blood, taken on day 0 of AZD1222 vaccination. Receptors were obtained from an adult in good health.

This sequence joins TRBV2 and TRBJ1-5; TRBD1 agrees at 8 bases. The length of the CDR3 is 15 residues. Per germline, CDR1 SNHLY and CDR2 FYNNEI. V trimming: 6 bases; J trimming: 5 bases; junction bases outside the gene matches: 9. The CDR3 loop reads CASRPDRGLYQPQHF. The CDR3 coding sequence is TGTGCCAGCAGACCCGACAGGGGACTTTATCAGCCCCAGCATTTT.

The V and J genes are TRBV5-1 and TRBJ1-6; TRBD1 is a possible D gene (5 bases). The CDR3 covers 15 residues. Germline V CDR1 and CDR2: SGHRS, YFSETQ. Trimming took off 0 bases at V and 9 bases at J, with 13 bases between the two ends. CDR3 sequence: CASSLEGRGSSPLHF. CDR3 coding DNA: TGCGCCAGCAGCTTGGAGGGCCGGGGGAGTTCACCCCTCCACTTT.

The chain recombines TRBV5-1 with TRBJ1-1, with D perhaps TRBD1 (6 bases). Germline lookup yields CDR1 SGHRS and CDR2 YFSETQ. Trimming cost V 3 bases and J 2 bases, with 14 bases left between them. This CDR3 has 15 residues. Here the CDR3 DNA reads TGCGCCAGCAGCTCCTGGACAGACTTCAACACTGAAGCTTTCTTT. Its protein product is CASSSWTDFNTEAFF.

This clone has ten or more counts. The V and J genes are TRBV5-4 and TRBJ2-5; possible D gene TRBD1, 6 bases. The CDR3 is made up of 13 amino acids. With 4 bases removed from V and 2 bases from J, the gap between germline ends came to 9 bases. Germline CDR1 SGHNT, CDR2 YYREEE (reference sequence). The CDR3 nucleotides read TGTGCCAGCAGCGTGGGACAACAAGAGACCCAGTACTTC. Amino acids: CASSVGQQETQYF.

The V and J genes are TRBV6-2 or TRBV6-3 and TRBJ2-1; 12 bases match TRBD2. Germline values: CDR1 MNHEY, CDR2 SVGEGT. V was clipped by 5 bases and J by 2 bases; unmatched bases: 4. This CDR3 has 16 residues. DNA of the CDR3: TGTGCCAGCAGTAAGTCTAGCGGGAGGGCCTACAATGAGCAGTTCTTC. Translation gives CASSKSSGRAYNEQFF.

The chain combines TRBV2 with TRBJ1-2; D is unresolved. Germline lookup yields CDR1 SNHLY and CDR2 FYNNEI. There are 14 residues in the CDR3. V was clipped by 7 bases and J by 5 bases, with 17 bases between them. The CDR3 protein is CASTPPGKGYGYTF. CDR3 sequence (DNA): TGTGCCAGCACCCCGCCCGGAAAAGGGTATGGCTACACCTTC.

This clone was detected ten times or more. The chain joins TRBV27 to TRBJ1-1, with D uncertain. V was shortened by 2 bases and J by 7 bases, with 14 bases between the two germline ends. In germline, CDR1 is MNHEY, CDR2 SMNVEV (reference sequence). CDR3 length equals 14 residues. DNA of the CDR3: TGTGCCAGCAGTTTAAGCTGGGGTGCCCGTGAAGCTTTCTTT. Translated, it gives CASSLSWGAREAFF.

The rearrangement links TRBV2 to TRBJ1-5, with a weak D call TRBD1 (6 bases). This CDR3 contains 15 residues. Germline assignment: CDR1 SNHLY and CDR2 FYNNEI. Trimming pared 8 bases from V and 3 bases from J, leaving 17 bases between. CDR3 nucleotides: TGTGCCAGCTCCACGACGGGGGCCCTCAATCAGCCCCAGCATTTT. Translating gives CASSTTGALNQPQHF.

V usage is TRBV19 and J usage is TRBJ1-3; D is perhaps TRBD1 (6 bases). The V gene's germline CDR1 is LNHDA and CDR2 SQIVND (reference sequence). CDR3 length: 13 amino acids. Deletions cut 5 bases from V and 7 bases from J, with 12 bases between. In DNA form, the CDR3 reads TGTGCCAGTAGTCTTGGGACATCTAACACCATATATTTT. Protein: CASSLGTSNTIYF. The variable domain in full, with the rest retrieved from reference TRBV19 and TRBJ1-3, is DGGITQSPKYLFRKEGQNVTLSCEQNLNHDAMYWYRQDPGQGLRLIYYSQIVNDFQKGDIAEGYSVSREKKESFPLTVTSAQKNPTAFYLCASSLGTSNTIYFGEGSWLTVV.